This T cell receptor beta chain was recovered during a study of T-cell memory formation after mild COVID-19. Whole-study context: There were largely donor-specific TCR clusters.

TCRdb redid the calling of the 5' RACE reads with MiXCR, one entry per CDR3 protein. Among about 180,000 distinct CDR3 sequences listed, approximately 17% were seen once. In germline, CDR1 is SGHRS, CDR2 YFSETQ. There are 16 residues in the CDR3. V was pared by 2 bases and J by 4 bases, with 5 bases of the junction left unmatched. The chain joins TRBV5-1 to TRBJ2-3; 12 bases are a match to TRBD2. This TCR was sampled from a man younger than 35 who had mild COVID-19 (a few samples of this study predate the infection). Cell type and time point are not known. The sample was PBMCs or a T cell subset sorted from them (not recorded which). The CDR3 here is CASSLGLAGSADTQYF. CDR3 coding DNA: TGCGCCAGCAGCTTAGGACTAGCGGGGTCAGCAGATACGCAGTATTTT.